Sequencing of this TCR beta chain was carried out in a study of T cell changes during pregnancy in multiple sclerosis. This clone was recorded only once. The data were produced by immunoSEQ multiplex PCR, yet TCRdb's version contains in-frame clones alone and is incomplete. The data contain tens of thousands of clones, 93% of them singletons. The CDR3 is 14 amino acids. V dropped 4 bases and J dropped 4; count of bases not matched to a gene: 5. The V gene's germline CDR1 is MGHRA and CDR2 YSYEKL. The sequence was obtained from a female donor in good health, enrolled as a control in a pregnancy study. The J gene is TRBJ2-7, the V gene TRBV4-1; 9 nucleotides match TRBD2. The sample consisted of peripheral blood, taken in the third trimester of pregnancy. This CDR3 reads CASSPTSGPYEQYF. The CDR3, as DNA: TGCGCCAGCAGCCCGACTAGCGGACCTTACGAGCAGTACTTC.